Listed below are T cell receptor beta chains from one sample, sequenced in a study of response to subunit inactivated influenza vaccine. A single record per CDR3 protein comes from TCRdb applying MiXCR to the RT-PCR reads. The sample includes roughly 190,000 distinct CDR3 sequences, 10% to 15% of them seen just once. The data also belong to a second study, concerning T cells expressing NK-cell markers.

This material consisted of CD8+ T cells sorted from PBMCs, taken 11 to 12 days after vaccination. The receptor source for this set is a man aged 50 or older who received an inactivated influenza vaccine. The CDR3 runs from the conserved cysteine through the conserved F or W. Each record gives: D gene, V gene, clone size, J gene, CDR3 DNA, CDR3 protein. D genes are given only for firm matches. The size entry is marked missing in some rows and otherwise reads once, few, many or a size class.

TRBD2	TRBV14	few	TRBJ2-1	TGTGCCAGCAGCCAAGAGTATCTAGCGGGGCTCTCCTACAATGAGCAGTTCTTC	CASSQEYLAGLSYNEQFF
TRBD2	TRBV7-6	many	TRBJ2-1	TGTGCCAGCAGCCACGGGACTAGCGGTCTAAATGAGCAGTTCTTC	CASSHGTSGLNEQFF
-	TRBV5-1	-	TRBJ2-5	TGCGCCAGCAGCGTCGGACAGCAAGAGACCCAGTACTTC	CASSVGQQETQYF
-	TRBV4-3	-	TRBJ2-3	TGCGCCAGCAGCCAAGATAGTGGGGTCTCAGATACGCAGTATTTT	CASSQDSGVSDTQYF
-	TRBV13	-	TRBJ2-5	TGTGCCAGCAGCTTATGGGGGCTACTCCAAGAGACCCAGTACTTC	CASSLWGLLQETQYF
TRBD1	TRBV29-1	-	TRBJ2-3	TGCAGCGTTGAAAGTGACAGGGAAACAGATACGCAGTATTTT	CSVESDRETDTQYF
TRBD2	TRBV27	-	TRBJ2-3	TGTGCCAGCAGTCGACGACTAGCGGGAGGCACAGATACGCAGTATTTT	CASSRRLAGGTDTQYF
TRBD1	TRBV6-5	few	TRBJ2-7	TGTGCCAGCAGTTACTCCAGGGGGAATTCCTACGAGCAGTACTTC	CASSYSRGNSYEQYF
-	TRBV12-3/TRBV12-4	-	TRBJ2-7	TGTGCCAGCAGTTTTGGGCTTTTTCGGCTCAACGAGCAGTACTTC	CASSFGLFRLNEQYF
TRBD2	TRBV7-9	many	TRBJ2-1	TGTGCCAGCAGCTCGACTAGCGGGAGGAATGAGCAGTTCTTC	CASSSTSGRNEQFF
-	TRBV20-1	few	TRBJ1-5	TGCAGTGCGCCTCAGCCAACAGGGTGGCGTGATCAGCCCCAGCATTTT	CSAPQPTGWRDQPQHF
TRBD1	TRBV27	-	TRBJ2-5	TGTGCCAGCAGCCTGGGACAGCTCCAAGAGACCCAGTACTTC	CASSLGQLQETQYF
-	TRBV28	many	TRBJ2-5	TGTGCCAGCAGAGACCGCGATCGGGACCAAGAGACCCAGTACTTC	CASRDRDRDQETQYF
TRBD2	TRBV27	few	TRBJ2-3	TGTGCCAGCAGTTGGGATCTAGCGGGTGGGTCGGATACGCAGTATTTT	CASSWDLAGGSDTQYF
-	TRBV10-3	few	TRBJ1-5	TGTGCCATCACGGGGGAGAGCAATCAGCCCCAGCATTTT	CAITGESNQPQHF
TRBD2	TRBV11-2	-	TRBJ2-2	TGTGCCAGCAGCTTTAACCTAGCGGGAGGTTGGGGGAACACCGGGGAGCTGTTTTTT	CASSFNLAGGWGNTGELFF
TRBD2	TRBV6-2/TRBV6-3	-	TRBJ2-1	TGTGCCAGCAGTTATTGGACTAGCGGGATATACAATGAGCAGTTCTTC	CASSYWTSGIYNEQFF
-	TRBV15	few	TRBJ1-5	TGTGCCACCAGCTATAGCAATCAGCCCCAGCATTTT	CATSYSNQPQHF
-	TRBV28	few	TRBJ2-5	TGTGCCAGCACCAGAGGTATAGGGCTTGAGACCCAGTACTTC	CASTRGIGLETQYF
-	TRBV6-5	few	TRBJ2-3	TGTGCCAGCAGCCCCTTTAGCGGCTTGAGCACAGATACGCAGTATTTT	CASSPFSGLSTDTQYF
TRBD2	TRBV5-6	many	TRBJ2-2	TGTGCCAGCAGCTTGGGGCTAGCGGGATACACCGGGGAGCTGTTTTTT	CASSLGLAGYTGELFF
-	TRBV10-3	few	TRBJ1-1	TGTGCCATCAGTGACGGGGCGGCGAACACTGAAGCTTTCTTT	CAISDGAANTEAFF
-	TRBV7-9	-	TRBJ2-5	TGTGCCAGCAGCTTAGAAACGGGCCCGGAGACCCAGTACTTC	CASSLETGPETQYF
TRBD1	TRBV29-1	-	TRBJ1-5	TGCAGCGTTGAACCCGAGGATAGCAGGGGGGCATCTTGGCCCCAGCATTTT	CSVEPEDSRGASWPQHF
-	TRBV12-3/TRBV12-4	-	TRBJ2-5	TGTGCCAGCAGCCGACCCCTAGAGACCCAGTACTTC	CASSRPLETQYF
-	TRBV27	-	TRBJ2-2	TGTGCCAGCAACCCGATGAGGGCGAACACCGGGGAGCTGTTTTTT	CASNPMRANTGELFF